This record concerns one T cell receptor (beta chain) sequence. CD45RO-negative CD8 cells positively selected for CCR7 made up the naive population, which excluded terminally differentiated effector memory CD45RA+ cells. The CDR3 is made up of 15 amino acids. In germline, CDR1 is SEHNR, CDR2 FQNEAQ (reference sequence). Trimming pared 0 bases from V and 3 bases from J, leaving 11 bases between. The data were produced by immunoSEQ multiplex PCR, yet TCRdb's version contains in-frame clones alone and is incomplete. This sample has 2 million to 2.5 million clones, with 85% to 95% found just once. The data originate from a study of shared clonotypes between healthy human individuals.

The chain is built from TRBV7-9 and TRBJ1-1; no reliable D call. Sequences were obtained from naive CD8+ T cells from PBMCs. The origin of this receptor is a man between 18 and 29 years old in good health. Some clones in this sample may be carry-over from other donors' samples. The CDR3 loop reads CASSLALGQDTEAFF. In nucleotides, the CDR3 is TGTGCCAGCAGCTTAGCTTTGGGCCAGGACACTGAAGCTTTCTTT. The variable domain in full, with the rest retrieved from reference TRBV7-9 and TRBJ1-1, is DTGVSQNPRHKITKRGQNVTFRCDPISEHNRLYWYRQTLGQGPEFLTYFQNEAQLEKSRLLSDRFSAERPKGSFSTLEIQRTEQGDSAMYLCASSLALGQDTEAFFGQGTRLTVV.